This entry concerns a single T cell receptor (beta chain). The naive CD8 fraction comprised CD45RO-negative cells positively selected for CCR7 and excluded terminally differentiated effector memory CD45RA+ cells. The V gene lost 1 base and the J gene lost 2 bases, with 11 bases spanning the gap. The CDR3 sequence is 14 residues long. Germline values: CDR1 GTSNPN, CDR2 SVGIG (reference sequence). Sequencing used immunoSEQ multiplex PCR; TCRdb keeps in-frame clones, though not all of them. Of hundreds of thousands of clones in the sample, 85% to 95% are singletons; the top ten hold about 0.11%. The data stem from a study of shared clonotypes between healthy human individuals. On the study more broadly: Ranging from 18 to 49 in age, donors were a couple of women and three men. Each donor's CD4 naive and CD4 memory cells filled three plates apiece, CD8 naive two, and CD8 memory one.

The TCR comes from a young woman in good health. The sample taken for sequencing was naive CD8+ T cells sorted from blood. This chain connects TRBV30 to TRBJ2-5, with D possibly being TRBD2 (6 bases). DNA of the CDR3: TGTGCCTGGAGTGCTCAGGGACTTCAAGAGACCCAGTACTTC. It encodes CAWSAQGLQETQYF.